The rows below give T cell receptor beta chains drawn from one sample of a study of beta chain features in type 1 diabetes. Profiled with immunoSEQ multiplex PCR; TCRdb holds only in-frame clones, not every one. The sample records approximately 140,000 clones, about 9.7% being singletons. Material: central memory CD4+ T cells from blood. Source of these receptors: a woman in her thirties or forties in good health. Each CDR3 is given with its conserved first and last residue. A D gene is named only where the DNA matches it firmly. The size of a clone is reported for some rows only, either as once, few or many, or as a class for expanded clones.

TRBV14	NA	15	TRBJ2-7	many	CASSLFGAPSYEQYF	TGTGCCAGCAGCCTTTTCGGTGCCCCATCCTACGAGCAGTACTTC
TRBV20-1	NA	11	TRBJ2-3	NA	CSGGWADTQYF	TGCAGTGGAGGATGGGCAGATACGCAGTATTTT
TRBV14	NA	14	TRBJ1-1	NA	CASSQDRKGGRAFF	TGTGCCAGCAGCCAAGATCGGAAGGGTGGGAGAGCTTTCTTT
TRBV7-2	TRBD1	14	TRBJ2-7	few	CASTGQGPLDEQYF	TGTGCCAGCACCGGACAGGGCCCCCTCGACGAGCAGTACTTC
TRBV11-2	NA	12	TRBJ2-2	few	CASSFQTGELFF	TGTGCCAGCAGCTTTCAGACCGGGGAGCTGTTTTTT
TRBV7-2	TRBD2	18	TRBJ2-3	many	CASSLRSGLAGGTDTQYF	TGTGCCAGCAGCCTCCGATCTGGACTAGCGGGGGGCACAGATACGCAGTATTTT
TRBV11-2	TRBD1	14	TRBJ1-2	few	CASSFGTGPYGYTF	TGTGCCAGCAGCTTCGGGACAGGGCCCTATGGCTACACCTTC
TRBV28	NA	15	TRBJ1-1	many	CASSLMNRRNTEAFF	TGTGCCAGCAGTTTAATGAACAGGCGGAACACTGAAGCTTTCTTT
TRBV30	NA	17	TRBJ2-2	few	CAWSVRVGGRFTGELFF	TGTGCCTGGAGTGTCAGGGTGGGCGGAAGATTCACCGGGGAGCTGTTTTTT
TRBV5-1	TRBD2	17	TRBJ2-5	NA	CASSLVPAGDYQETQYF	TGCGCCAGCAGCTTGGTTCCAGCGGGGGACTATCAAGAGACCCAGTACTTC
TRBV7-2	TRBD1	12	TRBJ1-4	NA	CASSRTGEKLFF	TGTGCCAGCAGCCGGACAGGGGAAAAACTGTTTTTT
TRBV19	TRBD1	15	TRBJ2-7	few	CASSSTGQGTYEQYF	TGTGCCAGTAGTTCCACGGGACAGGGGACCTACGAGCAGTACTTC
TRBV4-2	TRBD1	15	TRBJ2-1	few	CASTRDRLNYNEQFF	TGTGCCAGCACTCGGGACAGGTTAAATTACAATGAGCAGTTCTTC
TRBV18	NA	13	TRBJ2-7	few	CASSQQAGREQYF	TGTGCCAGCTCTCAACAAGCGGGTCGCGAGCAGTACTTC
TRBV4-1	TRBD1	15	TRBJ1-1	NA	CASSIADRAGTEAFF	TGCGCCAGCAGCATAGCGGACAGGGCAGGGACTGAAGCTTTCTTT
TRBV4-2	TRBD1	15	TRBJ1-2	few	CASSLVAGGNYGYTF	TGTGCCAGCAGCTTAGTGGCAGGGGGTAACTATGGCTACACCTTC
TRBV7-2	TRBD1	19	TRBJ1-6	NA	CASSLPGQGASSYNSPLHF	TGTGCCAGCAGCTTACCGGGACAGGGGGCCTCGTCCTATAATTCACCCCTCCACTTT
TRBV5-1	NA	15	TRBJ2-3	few	CASSLGTPRTDTQYF	TGCGCCAGCAGCTTGGGGACTCCCCGCACAGATACGCAGTATTTT